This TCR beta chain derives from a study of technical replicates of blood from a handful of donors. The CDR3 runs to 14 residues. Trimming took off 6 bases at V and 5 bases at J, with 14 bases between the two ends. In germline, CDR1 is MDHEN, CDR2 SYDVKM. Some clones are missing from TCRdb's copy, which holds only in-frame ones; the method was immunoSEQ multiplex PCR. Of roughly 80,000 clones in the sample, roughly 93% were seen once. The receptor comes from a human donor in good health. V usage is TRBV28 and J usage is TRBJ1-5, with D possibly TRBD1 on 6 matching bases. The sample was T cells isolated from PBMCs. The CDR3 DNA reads TGTGCCAGCAGAATCCGGGGGGGCTATCAGCCCCAGCATTTT. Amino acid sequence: CASRIRGGYQPQHF.